This T cell receptor beta chain was obtained from a study of CXCR3-negative and CXCR3-positive naive CD8 T cells. This CDR3 region has 14 residues. CDR1 and CDR2 (germline): SQVTM, ANQGSEA. Points on this clonotype: Antigen specificity is unknown.

UMI labels and 5' RACE were used to prepare the TRB cDNA libraries. Following a re-call of the 5' RACE reads, TCRdb has one entry per CDR3 protein and lacks DNA. This table holds approximately 100,000 distinct CDR3 sequences. Overall study findings and caveats: Both naive subsets had comparably high diversity; memory CD8+ cells much lower. Naive CXCR3-positive cells had TRB CDR3s more hydrophobic than those of CXCR3-negative naive cells.

This clonotype originated in a human donor in good health. Some clones in this sample may be carry-over from other donors' samples. Sequenced input: naive CXCR3+ CD8+ T cells from blood. Subset in this sample: CD45RO-CCR7+CD27+CD95- naive CD8+ T cells expressing CXCR3 (TNR3+). V gene TRBV29-1 combines with J gene TRBJ2-3; as DNA is missing, the TRBD1 call by TCRdb cannot be tested. The CDR3 sequence is CSADTGYSTDTQYF.